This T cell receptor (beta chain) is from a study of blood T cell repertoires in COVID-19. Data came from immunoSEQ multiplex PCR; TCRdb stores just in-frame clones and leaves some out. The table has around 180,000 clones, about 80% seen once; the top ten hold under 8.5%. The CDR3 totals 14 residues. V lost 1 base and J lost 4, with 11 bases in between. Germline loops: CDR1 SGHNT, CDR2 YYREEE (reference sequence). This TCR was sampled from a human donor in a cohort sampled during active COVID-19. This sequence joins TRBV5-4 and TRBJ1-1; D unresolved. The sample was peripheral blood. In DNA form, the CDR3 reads TGTGCCAGCAGCTTGTCCCCTGAGCTCACTGAAGCTTTCTTT. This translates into CASSLSPELTEAFF.